The 21 T cell receptor beta chains given below trace back to one sample, sequenced in a study of CXCR3-negative and CXCR3-positive naive CD8 T cells. Libraries of TRB cDNA were made by 5' RACE and carried UMIs. Reprocessing the 5' RACE reads, TCRdb reports a single entry for every CDR3 protein and omits DNA. Here the sample table reports tens of thousands of distinct CDR3 sequences. Sequenced sample: naive CXCR3- CD8+ T cells from blood. Noted subset: CD45RO-CCR7+CD27+CD95- naive CD8+ T cells lacking CXCR3 (TNR3-). The receptors derive from a human donor in good health. Some clones in this sample may be carry-over from other donors' samples.

The chain uses TRBV28 and TRBJ2-7; lacking DNA, the TRBD1 call made by TCRdb goes unchecked. Per the germline V gene, CDR1 is MDHEN and CDR2 is SYDVKM. CDR3 length equals 15 residues. The CDR3 is CASSLEGQGKVEQYF.

The rearrangement links TRBV7-3 to TRBJ2-1; TCRdb's assignment of TRBD2 cannot be checked, as there is no DNA. The germline V gene has CDR1 SGHTA and CDR2 FQGTGA. The CDR3 is 15 amino acids. The CDR3 sequence: CASSLLAGGFNEQFF.

The chain is built from TRBV20-1 and TRBJ2-5; TCRdb reports TRBD1, a call that lacks DNA to check it against. Germline values: CDR1 DFQATT, CDR2 SNEGSKA (reference sequence). The CDR3 is made up of 13 amino acids. CDR3 in amino acids: CSASRTPGETQYF.

The rearrangement uses TRBV5-1 and TRBJ1-2; the D gene TCRdb calls, TRBD1, cannot be checked with no DNA. The CDR3 runs 15 residues. The germline CDR1 and CDR2 sequences are SGHRS and YFSETQ. This CDR3 reads CASSSAPGAVYGYTF.

V gene TRBV29-1 combines with J gene TRBJ1-2. Germline CDR1 SQVTM, CDR2 ANQGSEA. This CDR3 spans 15 amino acids. CDR3 amino acids: CSVEAAYNQNYGYTF.

V is TRBV29-1 and J is TRBJ1-1. Germline-derived CDR1 and CDR2 are SQVTM and ANQGSEA. The CDR3 contains 13 residues. This CDR3 is CSVEDGLNTEAFF.

The CDR3 protein is CSVEGGSEAFF. The chain links TRBV29-1 to TRBJ1-1; TCRdb calls TRBD1, which cannot be checked without DNA. The CDR3 runs to 11 residues. Germline V gene lookup returns CDR1 SQVTM and CDR2 ANQGSEA.

The rearrangement uses TRBV18 and TRBJ2-5; TCRdb's D call, TRBD2, is unchecked because there is no DNA. The CDR3 has 15 amino acids. Germline V gene data show CDR1 as KGHSH and CDR2 as LQKENI. This CDR3 is CASSRTTSAQETQYF.

The chain uses TRBV14 and TRBJ2-7; absent DNA, TCRdb's TRBD2 call cannot be checked. The CDR3 runs to 18 residues. CDR1 SGHDN and CDR2 FVKESK come from the germline V gene. The CDR3 reads CASSQGSLGTSGSYEQYF.

V and J are TRBV29-1 and TRBJ2-7; TCRdb reports TRBD1, a call that lacks DNA to check it against. Germline lookup yields CDR1 SQVTM and CDR2 ANQGSEA. CDR3 length: 12 amino acids. The CDR3 sequence: CSVTPEGYEQYF.

V gene TRBV5-1 combines with J gene TRBJ1-1; without DNA, the TCRdb call of TRBD1 cannot be checked. The CDR3 is made up of 13 amino acids. The germline gives CDR1 SGHRS, CDR2 YFSETQ. The CDR3 sequence: CASSRGENTEAFF.

This chain uses TRBV4-3 with TRBJ1-1; the D call of TRBD1 rests on TCRdb alone, since no DNA is present to check it. The germline CDR1 and CDR2 sequences are LGHNA and YSLEER. CDR3 length equals 15 residues. The CDR3 is CASSLQGAGNTEAFF.

This chain uses TRBV4-2 with TRBJ1-1; as DNA is missing, the TRBD1 call by TCRdb cannot be tested. Germline lookup yields CDR1 LGHNA and CDR2 YNFKEQ. CDR3 length equals 14 residues. The CDR3 loop reads CASSQDSGMDEAFF.

The chain has TRBV4-3 and TRBJ2-1. This CDR3 is built from 16 residues. Germline V gene lookup returns CDR1 LGHNA and CDR2 YSLEER. CDR3 region: CASSQEGGGLFNEQFF.

The chain combines TRBV29-1 with TRBJ2-7. This CDR3 has 13 residues. Germline V gene data show CDR1 as SQVTM and CDR2 as ANQGSEA. The CDR3: CSVKTGSAYEQYF.

This rearrangement joins TRBV7-9 to TRBJ2-1. CDR1 and CDR2 (germline): SEHNR, FQNEAQ (reference sequence). The CDR3 covers 12 residues. CDR3 loop: CASSLRWDEQFF.

The chain carries TRBV12-3 or TRBV12-4 and TRBJ2-7; TCRdb names TRBD1, which stays unverified in the absence of DNA. This CDR3 has 13 amino acids. CDR3 protein: CASWTRGSGEQYF.

The chain joins TRBV28 to TRBJ1-1. Germline CDR1 MDHEN, CDR2 SYDVKM. This CDR3 is 18 amino acids long. The CDR3: CASSLSARHGHMNTEAFF.

In terms of frequency, this clonotype is medium-sized. The gene calls are TRBV15 and TRBJ2-3; the TRBD2 assignment by TCRdb is unverifiable without DNA. This CDR3 spans 15 amino acids. CDR1 is LNHNV, CDR2 YYDKDF, per germline (reference sequence). The CDR3 protein is CATSRGGPPLDTQYF.

The V call is TRBV6-2 or TRBV6-3, the J call TRBJ2-7; the TCRdb D gene call, TRBD1, has no DNA to confirm it. This CDR3 has 15 amino acids. Germline CDR1 is MNHEY and CDR2 is SVGEGT. The CDR3 loop reads CASTQFRDTYYEQYF.

The chain uses TRBV14 and TRBJ2-7. Per germline, CDR1 SGHDN and CDR2 FVKESK. This CDR3 is built from 14 residues. The CDR3 sequence: CASSQDLWRYEQYF. Combining the CDR3 with reference TRBV14 and TRBJ2-7 gives the whole variable domain EAGVTQFPSHSVIEKGQTVTLRCDPISGHDNLYWYRRVMGKEIKFLLHFVKESKQDESGMPNNRFLAERTGGTYSTLKVQPAELEDSGVYFCASSQDLWRYEQYFGPGTRLTVT.